Listed here are 11 T cell receptor beta chains from one sample, sequenced in a study of chemoradiotherapy in HPV16-positive cancers. Measured with immunoSEQ multiplex PCR; TCRdb has only the in-frame clones, and not every one. The sample contains about 13,000 clones, about 85% of which appear only once. This material consisted of blood, taken from a patient who underwent chemoradiotherapy. Source of these receptors: a human donor with HPV-associated anogenital cancer.

The CDR3 DNA sequence: TGTGCCAGTAGTATCATTAGTTACTCCTCTGGATTGGCCTATGAGCAGTTCTTC. Translation: CASSIISYSSGLAYEQFF. The rearrangement uses TRBV19 and TRBJ2-1; D ambiguous. This CDR3 has 18 residues. Trimming removed 3 bases at V and 8 bases at J, with 26 bases between. The V gene's germline CDR1 is LNHDA and CDR2 SQIVND (reference sequence).

J is TRBJ1-3 and V is TRBV6-1; D not certain. CDR1 MNHNS and CDR2 SASEGT come from the germline V gene. The germline V and J ends were trimmed by 6 bases and 0 bases, with 9 bases remaining between them. The CDR3 consists of 14 residues. CDR3 residues: CASRYLSSGNTIYF. CDR3 nucleotide sequence: TGTGCCAGCAGGTATTTGAGCTCTGGAAACACCATATATTTT.

The chain uses TRBV15 and TRBJ1-6; 8 nucleotides align to TRBD1. This CDR3 region has 18 residues. The V and J ends lost 0 bases and 8 bases, in that order; junction bases with no gene match: 12. Germline V gene data show CDR1 as LNHNV and CDR2 as YYDKDF (reference sequence). The CDR3 spells CATSRDYGLLTGDSPLHF. The CDR3 nucleotides read TGTGCCACCAGCAGAGATTATGGTCTACTGACAGGGGATTCACCCCTCCACTTT.

This clone has more than one count but fewer than ten. The chain combines TRBV7-8 with TRBJ1-1, with D maybe TRBD1 (5 bases). The CDR3 sequence is 12 residues long. Trimming cost V 0 bases and J 10 bases, with 9 bases left between them. In germline, CDR1 is SGHVS, CDR2 FQNEAQ. CDR3 bases: TGTGCCAGCAGCTTAGCGTCGGGGGTAGCTTTCTTT. Translated: CASSLASGVAFF.

This chain links TRBV28 with TRBJ2-1; D is possibly TRBD1 (8 bases). CDR3 size: 16 residues. Trimming removed 4 bases from V and 4 bases from J, with 17 bases in between. CDR1 and CDR2 from the germline V gene are MDHEN and SYDVKM. The CDR3 bases are TGTGCCAGCAGTTCCCTAACAGGGGGAGGGTACAATGAGCAGTTCTTC. This gives the protein CASSSLTGGGYNEQFF.

The V gene is TRBV27, the J gene TRBJ1-6; 8 bases map to TRBD1. J gave up 8 bases and V 0 bases, and 0 bases lay outside the gene matches. The CDR3 totals 14 residues. Germline V gene sequence: CDR1 MNHEY, CDR2 SMNVEV (reference sequence). The CDR3 DNA follows: TGTGCCAGCAGTTTATCCAGGGGGCATTCACCCCTCCACTTT. Its translation is CASSLSRGHSPLHF.

The V gene is TRBV6-1, the J gene TRBJ2-3, with 13 bases that match TRBD2. The CDR3 is 15 amino acids. Germline CDR1 is MNHNS and CDR2 is SASEGT. V was clipped by 7 bases and J by 4 bases; unmatched bases: 5. CDR3 amino acids: CASTTSGGAADTQYF. In nucleotides, the CDR3 is TGTGCCAGCACTACTAGCGGGGGGGCCGCAGATACGCAGTATTTT.

The chain links TRBV19 to TRBJ1-6; D is unclear. From germline, CDR1 is LNHDA and CDR2 SQIVND (reference sequence). The CDR3 length is 14 residues. Deletions cut 5 bases from V and 9 bases from J, with 14 bases between. The DNA for the CDR3 is TGTGCCAGTAGTTCCGTCCCCGTGGGTTCACCCCTCCACTTT. This gives the protein CASSSVPVGSPLHF. The full variable domain, rest sourced from reference TRBV19 and TRBJ1-6, is DGGITQSPKYLFRKEGQNVTLSCEQNLNHDAMYWYRQDPGQGLRLIYYSQIVNDFQKGDIAEGYSVSREKKESFPLTVTSAQKNPTAFYLCASSSVPVGSPLHFGNGTRLTVT.

The chain couples TRBV7-3 to TRBJ2-1; tentative D call: TRBD1 (6 bases). The CDR3 contains 12 residues. V shed 5 bases and J shed 10 bases, with 12 bases lying between them. Germline CDR1 is SGHTA and CDR2 is FQGTGA. The CDR3 protein is CASSADSQEQFF. The CDR3 region has the DNA TGTGCCAGCAGCGCGGACAGCCAAGAGCAGTTCTTC. Based on the CDR3 plus reference TRBV7-3 and TRBJ2-1, the full variable domain is GAGVSQTPSNKVTEKGKYVELRCDPISGHTALYWYRQSLGQGPEFLIYFQGTGAADDSGLPNDRFFAVRPEGSVSTLKIQRTERGDSAVYLCASSADSQEQFFGPGTRLTVL.

This rearrangement joins TRBV5-4 to TRBJ1-1; 8 bases align to TRBD1. This CDR3 is built from 14 residues. V lost 4 bases to trimming and J lost 0 bases; unmatched junction nucleotides: 2. Germline-derived CDR1 and CDR2 are SGHNT and YYREEE (reference sequence). The CDR3 sequence is CASSPQGVNTEAFF. The CDR3, as DNA: TGTGCCAGCAGCCCACAGGGGGTGAACACTGAAGCTTTCTTT. The full variable domain, with the rest looked up from reference TRBV5-4 and TRBJ1-1, is ETGVTQSPTHLIKTRGQQVTLRCSSQSGHNTVSWYQQALGQGPQFIFQYYREEENGRGNFPPRFSGLQFPNYSSELNVNALELDDSALYLCASSPQGVNTEAFFGQGTRLTVV.

V usage is TRBV4-1 and J usage is TRBJ1-1; D is uncertain. Trimming pared 4 bases from V and 2 bases from J, leaving 11 bases between. The CDR3 consists of 14 residues. CDR1 is MGHRA, CDR2 YSYEKL, per germline. As DNA, the CDR3 is TGCGCCAGCAGCCCGCGAGAGGGTAACACTGAAGCTTTCTTT. Protein sequence: CASSPREGNTEAFF.